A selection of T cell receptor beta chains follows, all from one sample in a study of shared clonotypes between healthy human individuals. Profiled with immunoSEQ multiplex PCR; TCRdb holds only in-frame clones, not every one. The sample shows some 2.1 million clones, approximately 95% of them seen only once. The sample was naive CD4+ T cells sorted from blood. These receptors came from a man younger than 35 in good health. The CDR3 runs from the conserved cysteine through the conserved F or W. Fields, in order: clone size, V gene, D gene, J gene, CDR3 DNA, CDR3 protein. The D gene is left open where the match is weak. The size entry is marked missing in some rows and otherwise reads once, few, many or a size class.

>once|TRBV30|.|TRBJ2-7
TGTGCCTGGAGTCACCCTTATATCAGACAGACATACTTC
CAWSHPYIRQTYF
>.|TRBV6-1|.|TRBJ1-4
TGTGCCAGCAGTGAAGGGACAGCCTTTAATGAAAAACTGTTTTTT
CASSEGTAFNEKLFF
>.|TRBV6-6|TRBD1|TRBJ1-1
TGTGCCAGCCTCCCGGGACAGGGGTGGGGAACTGAAGCTTTCTTT
CASLPGQGWGTEAFF
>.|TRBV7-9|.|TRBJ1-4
TGTGCCAGCAGCCGCAAGGGTGGAGGGGATGAAAAACTGTTTTTT
CASSRKGGGDEKLFF
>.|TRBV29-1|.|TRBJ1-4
TGCAGCGTTGCTGAAGGAACAATAGCTAATGAAAAACTGTTTTTT
CSVAEGTIANEKLFF
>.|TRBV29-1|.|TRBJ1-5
TGCAGCGTTGAAGGTGTATGCAATCAGCCCCAGCATTTT
CSVEGVCNQPQHF
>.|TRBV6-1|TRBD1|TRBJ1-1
TGTGCCAGCAGGATGGGGACAGTGAACACTGAAGCTTTCTTT
CASRMGTVNTEAFF
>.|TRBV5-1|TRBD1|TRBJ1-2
TGCGCCAGCAGCCTGACTCGGACAGGGACCTATGGCTACACCTTC
CASSLTRTGTYGYTF
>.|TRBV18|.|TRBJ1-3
TGTGCCAGCTCGTACCTCGAGAGTTCGAACACCATATATTTT
CASSYLESSNTIYF
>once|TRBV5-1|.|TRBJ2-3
TGCGCCAGCAGCTTGGGGCGGGCTTTTGGCACAGATACGCAGTATTTT
CASSLGRAFGTDTQYF
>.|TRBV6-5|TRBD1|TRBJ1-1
TGTGCCAGCAGTTACTTCCGGACAGGGGGTACTGAAGCTTTCTTT
CASSYFRTGGTEAFF
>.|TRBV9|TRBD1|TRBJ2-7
TGTGCCAGCAGCGCGAGCCCAGGGGGCTCCTACGAGCAGTACTTC
CASSASPGGSYEQYF
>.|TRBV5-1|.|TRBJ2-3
TGCGCCAGCAGCTTGGGGGCCGCAGATACGCAGTATTTT
CASSLGAADTQYF
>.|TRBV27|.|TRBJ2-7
TGTGCCAGCGGGGTGGCGGGTCTCAAATCCTACGAGCAGTACTTC
CASGVAGLKSYEQYF
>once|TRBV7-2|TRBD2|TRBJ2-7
TGTGCCAGCAGCCCGGGACTAGCTTCTACCTACGAGCAGTACTTC
CASSPGLASTYEQYF
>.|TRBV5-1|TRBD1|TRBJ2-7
TGCGCCAGCAGCTTTGAGACAGGGGGTTCACCCTACGAGCAGTACTTC
CASSFETGGSPYEQYF
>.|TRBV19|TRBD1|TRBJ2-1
TGTGCCAGTGGACAGGGGGGGAATGAGCAGTTCTTC
CASGQGGNEQFF
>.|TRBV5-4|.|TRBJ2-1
TGTGCCAGCACCAACGGGGGCGGGAGTAGTGAGCAGTTCTTC
CASTNGGGSSEQFF
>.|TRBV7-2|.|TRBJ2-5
TGTGCCAGCAGAACGGCTAACCAAGAGACCCAGTACTTC
CASRTANQETQYF
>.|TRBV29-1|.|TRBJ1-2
TGCAGCGTCGATAGACAGGGCTACACCTTC
CSVDRQGYTF
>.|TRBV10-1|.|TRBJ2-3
TGCGCCAGCAGTGAGTCGGCAGAGCATACGCAGTATTTT
CASSESAEHTQYF
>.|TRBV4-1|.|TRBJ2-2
TGCGCCAGCAGCCGAGGGACCACGGAGGCCGGGGAGCTGTTTTTT
CASSRGTTEAGELFF
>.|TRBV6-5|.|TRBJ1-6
TGTGCCAGCCAAGCGGGACGGACCTATAATTCACCCCTCCACTTT
CASQAGRTYNSPLHF
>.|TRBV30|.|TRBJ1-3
TGTGCCTGGAGTGTCGGAGGGGCTGGAAACACCATATATTTT
CAWSVGGAGNTIYF
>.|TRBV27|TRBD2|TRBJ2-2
TGTGCCAGCCACCCCACCGGGACTAGCCCCGGGGAGCTGTTTTTT
CASHPTGTSPGELFF
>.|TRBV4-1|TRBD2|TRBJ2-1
TGCGCCAGCAGCCTTGGAGGCCGACTAGCTACGTGGCGGCAGTTCTTC
CASSLGGRLATWRQFF
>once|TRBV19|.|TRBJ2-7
TGTGCCAGTAGTACCGGGTCAGGGTACCGTCCCTCCTACGAGCAGTACTTC
CASSTGSGYRPSYEQYF
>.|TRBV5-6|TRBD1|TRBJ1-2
TGTGCCAGCAGCTTGGATGGACAGGGGAGGGATGGCTACACCTTC
CASSLDGQGRDGYTF
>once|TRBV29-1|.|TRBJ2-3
TGCAGCGGAGACACAGCAAGCACAGATACGCAGTATTTT
CSGDTASTDTQYF
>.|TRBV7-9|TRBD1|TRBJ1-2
TGTGCCAGCACACAAGGACAGGGTGGCTACACCTTC
CASTQGQGGYTF
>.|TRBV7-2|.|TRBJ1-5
TGTGCCAGCAGCTTAGAAGGGGGTTCCAATCAGCCCCAGCATTTT
CASSLEGGSNQPQHF
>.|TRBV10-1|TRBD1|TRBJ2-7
TGCGCCAGCAGTGAGTCGGCAGGACAGGGGAGCCCCTACGAGCAGTACTTC
CASSESAGQGSPYEQYF
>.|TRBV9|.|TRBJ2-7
TGTGCCAGCAGCCCTTCGTCGGGCTACGAGCAGTACTTC
CASSPSSGYEQYF
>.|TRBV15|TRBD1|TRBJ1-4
TGTGCCACCAGCAGAGACGGGACAGGGCGTACTAATGAAAAACTGTTTTTT
CATSRDGTGRTNEKLFF
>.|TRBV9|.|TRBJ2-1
TGTGCCAGCAGCGTAGCTAGTACAGGCCGGGCGAATGAGCAGTTCTTC
CASSVASTGRANEQFF
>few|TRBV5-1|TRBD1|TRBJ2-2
TGCGCCAGCAGCTTGGGGGACAGGAACACCGGGGAGCTGTTTTTT
CASSLGDRNTGELFF
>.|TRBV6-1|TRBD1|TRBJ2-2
TGTGCCAGCAGTGACCGGGACAGGGGTAACACCGGGGAGCTGTTTTTT
CASSDRDRGNTGELFF
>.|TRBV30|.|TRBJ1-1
TGTGCCTGGACCTCCCAGGGGAACACTGAAGCTTTCTTT
CAWTSQGNTEAFF
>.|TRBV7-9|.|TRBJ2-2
TGTGCCAGCAGCTTAGGACCATCTTGGGGACCCGGGGAGCTGTTTTTT
CASSLGPSWGPGELFF
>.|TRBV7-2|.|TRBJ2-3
TGTGCCAGCAGCTTAAAGGGAGATACGCAGTATTTT
CASSLKGDTQYF
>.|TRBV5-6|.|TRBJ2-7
TGTGCCAGCAGACAACCCCGGAGGGAGCAGTACTTC
CASRQPRREQYF
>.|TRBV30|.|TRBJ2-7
TGTGCCTGGACCCCGGCTATAACCTACGAGCAGTACTTC
CAWTPAITYEQYF
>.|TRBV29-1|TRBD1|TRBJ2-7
TGCAGCGTTGAAGGACAGGGGGGCTCCTACGAGCAGTACTTC
CSVEGQGGSYEQYF
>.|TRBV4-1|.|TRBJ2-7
TGCGCCAGCAGCCAAGATATGGGGACGCACGAGCAGTACTTC
CASSQDMGTHEQYF
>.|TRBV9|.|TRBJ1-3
TGTGCCAGCAGCGTAGACCCGGGGTCTGGAAACACCATATATTTT
CASSVDPGSGNTIYF
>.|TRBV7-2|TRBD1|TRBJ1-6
TGTGCCAGCAGCTTTGCGGACAGGGGATATTCACCCCTCCACTTT
CASSFADRGYSPLHF
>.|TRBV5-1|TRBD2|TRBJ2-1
TGCGCCAGCAGCTCAAGCGGGGGCGCGAATGAGCAGTTCTTC
CASSSSGGANEQFF
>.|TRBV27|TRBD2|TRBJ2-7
TGTGCCAGCAGTTTAAGTAGCGGGGGTGCCTACGAGCAGTACTTC
CASSLSSGGAYEQYF